The clone carrying this T cell receptor beta chain showed up just a few times. Original methodology: How many nucleated cells were present was estimated from reference gene primer amplification. This table comes from immunoSEQ multiplex PCR, and its TCRdb copy is limited to in-frame clones, with some not included. V and J calls and clone size follow that table, whereas D and trimming were derived from the DNA. This table holds some 80,000 clones, about 80% found once. This entry is derived from a study of blood T cell repertoires in COVID-19. For the study at large: Researchers got acute and convalescent COVID-19 samples from the United States, Italy and Spain. Sources were T cells, B-cell-depleted T cells, or PBMCs; the material itself was cDNA or gDNA.

This CDR3 comprises 17 residues. The germline V gene has CDR1 LNHDA and CDR2 SQIVND (reference sequence). Between the trimmed V and J ends, which lost 0 bases and 2 bases, there was a span of 16 bases. The chain joins TRBV19 to TRBJ1-2; no clear D gene. Sequenced input: peripheral blood. This sequence was found in a man at least 80 years old with acute or convalescent COVID-19. The CDR3 reads CASSIDKSPVENYGYTF. The CDR3 bases are TGTGCCAGTAGTATAGATAAGTCGCCCGTCGAGAACTATGGCTACACCTTC. Combining the CDR3 with reference TRBV19 and TRBJ1-2 gives the whole variable domain DGGITQSPKYLFRKEGQNVTLSCEQNLNHDAMYWYRQDPGQGLRLIYYSQIVNDFQKGDIAEGYSVSREKKESFPLTVTSAQKNPTAFYLCASSIDKSPVENYGYTFGSGTRLTVV.